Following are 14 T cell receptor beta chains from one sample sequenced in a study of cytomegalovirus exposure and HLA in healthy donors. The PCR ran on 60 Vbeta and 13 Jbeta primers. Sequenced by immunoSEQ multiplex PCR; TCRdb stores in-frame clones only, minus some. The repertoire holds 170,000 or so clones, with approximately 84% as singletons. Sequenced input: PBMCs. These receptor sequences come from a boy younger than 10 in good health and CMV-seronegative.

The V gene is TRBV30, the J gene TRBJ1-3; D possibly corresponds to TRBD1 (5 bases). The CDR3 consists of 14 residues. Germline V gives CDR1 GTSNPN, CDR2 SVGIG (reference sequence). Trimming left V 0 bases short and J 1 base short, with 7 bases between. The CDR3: CAWSVGVSGNTIYF. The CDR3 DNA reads TGTGCCTGGAGTGTAGGGGTTTCTGGAAACACCATATATTTT.

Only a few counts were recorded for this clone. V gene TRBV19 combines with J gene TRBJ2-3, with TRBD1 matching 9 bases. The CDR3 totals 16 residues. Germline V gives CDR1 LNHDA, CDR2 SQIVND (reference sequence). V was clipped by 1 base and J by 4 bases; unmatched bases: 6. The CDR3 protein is CASSIVRGQGPDTQYF. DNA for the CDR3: TGTGCCAGTAGTATAGTAAGAGGACAGGGGCCAGATACGCAGTATTTT.

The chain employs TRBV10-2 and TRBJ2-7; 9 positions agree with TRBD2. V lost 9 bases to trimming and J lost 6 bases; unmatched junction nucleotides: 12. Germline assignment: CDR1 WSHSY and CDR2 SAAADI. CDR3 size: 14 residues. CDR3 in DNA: TGCGCCAGTCAACCGGGACTAGCCGGCCTCGAGCAGTACTTC. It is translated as CASQPGLAGLEQYF.

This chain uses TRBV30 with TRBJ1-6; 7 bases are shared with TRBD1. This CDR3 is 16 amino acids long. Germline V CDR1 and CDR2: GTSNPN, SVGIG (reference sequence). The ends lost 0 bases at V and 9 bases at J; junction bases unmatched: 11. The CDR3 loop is CAWSVPSQGGGSPLHF. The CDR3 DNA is TGTGCCTGGAGTGTCCCCTCGCAGGGGGGAGGTTCACCCCTCCACTTT.

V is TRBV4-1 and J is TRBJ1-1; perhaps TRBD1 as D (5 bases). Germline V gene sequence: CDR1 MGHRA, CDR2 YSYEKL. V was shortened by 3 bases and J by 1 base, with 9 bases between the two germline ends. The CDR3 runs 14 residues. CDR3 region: CASSQGHQNTEAFF. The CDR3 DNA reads TGCGCCAGCAGCCAGGGGCACCAGAACACTGAAGCTTTCTTT.

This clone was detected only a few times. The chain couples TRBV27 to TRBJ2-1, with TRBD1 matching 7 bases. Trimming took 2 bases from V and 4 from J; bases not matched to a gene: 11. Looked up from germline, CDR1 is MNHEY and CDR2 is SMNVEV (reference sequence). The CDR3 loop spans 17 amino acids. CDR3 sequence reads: CASSLVGETGRYNEQFF. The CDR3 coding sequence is TGTGCCAGCAGTTTAGTTGGTGAGACAGGGAGATACAATGAGCAGTTCTTC.

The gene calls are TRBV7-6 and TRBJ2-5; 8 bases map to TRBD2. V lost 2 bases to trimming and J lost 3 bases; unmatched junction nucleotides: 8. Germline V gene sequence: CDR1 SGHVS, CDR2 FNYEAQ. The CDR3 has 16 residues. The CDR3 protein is CASSLPREGREETQYF. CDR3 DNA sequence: TGTGCCAGCAGCTTACCCCGGGAGGGCCGGGAAGAGACCCAGTACTTC.

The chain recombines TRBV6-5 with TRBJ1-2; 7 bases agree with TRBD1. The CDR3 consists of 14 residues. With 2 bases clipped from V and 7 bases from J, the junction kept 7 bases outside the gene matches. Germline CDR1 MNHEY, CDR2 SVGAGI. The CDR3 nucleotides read TGTGCCAGCAGTTACGACAGGGAAGCGGGTGGCTACACCTTC. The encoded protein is CASSYDREAGGYTF.

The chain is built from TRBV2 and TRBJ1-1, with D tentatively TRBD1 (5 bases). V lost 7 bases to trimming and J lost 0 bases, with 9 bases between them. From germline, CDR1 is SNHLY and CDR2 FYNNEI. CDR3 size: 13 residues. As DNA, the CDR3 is TGTGCCAGCATTGGGGCGATGAACACTGAAGCTTTCTTT. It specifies CASIGAMNTEAFF.

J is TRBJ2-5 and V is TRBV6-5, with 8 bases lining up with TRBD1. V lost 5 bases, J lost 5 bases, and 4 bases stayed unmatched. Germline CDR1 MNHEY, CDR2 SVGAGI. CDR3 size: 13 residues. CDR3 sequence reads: CASSTDREETQYF. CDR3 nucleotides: TGTGCCAGCAGTACGGACAGGGAGGAGACCCAGTACTTC.

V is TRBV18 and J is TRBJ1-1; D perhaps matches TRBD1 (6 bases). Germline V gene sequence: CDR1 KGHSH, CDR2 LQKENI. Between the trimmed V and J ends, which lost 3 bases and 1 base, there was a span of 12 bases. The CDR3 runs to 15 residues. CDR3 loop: CASSPLGGRNTEAFF. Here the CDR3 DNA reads TGTGCCAGCTCACCGCTGGGGGGGCGGAACACTGAAGCTTTCTTT.

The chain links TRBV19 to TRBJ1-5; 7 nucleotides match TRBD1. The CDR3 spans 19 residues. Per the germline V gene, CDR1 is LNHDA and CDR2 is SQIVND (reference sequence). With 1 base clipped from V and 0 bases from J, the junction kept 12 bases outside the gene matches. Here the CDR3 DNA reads TGTGCCAGTAGTATAGGGCGTCTCAGGGGGGTGAATAGCAATCAGCCCCAGCATTTT. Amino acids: CASSIGRLRGVNSNQPQHF.

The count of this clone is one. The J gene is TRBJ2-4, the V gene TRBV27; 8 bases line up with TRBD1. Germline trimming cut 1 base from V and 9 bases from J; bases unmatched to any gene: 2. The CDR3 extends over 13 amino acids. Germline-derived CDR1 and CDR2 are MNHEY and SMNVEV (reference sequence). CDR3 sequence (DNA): TGTGCCAGCAGTTTATTTACAGGGGGCATTCAGTACTTC. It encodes CASSLFTGGIQYF.

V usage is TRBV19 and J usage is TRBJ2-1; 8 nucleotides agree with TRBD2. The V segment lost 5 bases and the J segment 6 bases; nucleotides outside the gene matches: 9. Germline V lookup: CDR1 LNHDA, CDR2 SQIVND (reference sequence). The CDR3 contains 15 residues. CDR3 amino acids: CASSRSFAGGNEQFF. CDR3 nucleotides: TGTGCCAGTAGTCGCAGCTTTGCGGGAGGCAATGAGCAGTTCTTC.